This T cell receptor beta chain was sequenced in a study of cytomegalovirus exposure and HLA in healthy donors. Study observations and caveats: Most TCR sequences were rare, but some public TCRs occurred in many donors.

PCR amplification relied on 60 Vbeta primers (plus 13 Jbeta primers). The method was immunoSEQ multiplex PCR; TCRdb's version includes in-frame clones alone and lacks a portion of them. The profile covers 85,000 to 100,000 clones, with around nine tenths appearing a single time and approximately 10% taken by the ten largest. In the case of this clone: The antigen remains undetermined.

The germline V gene has CDR1 SGHNT and CDR2 YYREEE (reference sequence). The CDR3 has 16 amino acids. Unmatched junction bases numbered 13, after V lost 6 bases and J lost 2 bases. Nominally healthy donors were sampled, though unrecorded immune exposures were likely. The sequence was obtained from a young man in good health and CMV-seropositive. This sequence joins TRBV5-4 and TRBJ2-5; TRBD1 matches at 7 bases. The specimen sequenced was PBMCs. CDR3 in DNA: TGTGCCAGCACCCGCTTAAGTAACAGGGGACAAGAGACCCAGTACTTC. The encoded protein is CASTRLSNRGQETQYF. Drawing the rest from reference TRBV5-4 and TRBJ2-5, the complete variable domain is ETGVTQSPTHLIKTRGQQVTLRCSSQSGHNTVSWYQQALGQGPQFIFQYYREEENGRGNFPPRFSGLQFPNYSSELNVNALELDDSALYLCASTRLSNRGQETQYFGPGTRLLVL.